By share, the clone carrying this T cell receptor beta chain counts as medium-sized (0.01 to 0.1%). Its antigen is undetermined. This entry comes from a study of vaccination and CD4 T cells after COVID-19. The J segment lost 2 bases and the V segment lost 4 bases, leaving 4 bases of the junction unmatched. In germline, CDR1 is MNHEY, CDR2 SVGAGI. The CDR3 is 15 amino acids. The study sequenced cultured CD4+ T cell DNA using the Oncomine TCR Beta short-read assay. TCRdb used MiXCR to reprocess the PCR reads, holding one entry per CDR3 protein. This sample carries about 3,900 distinct CDR3 sequences, around 21% of them seen once, and the ten largest clones take 21%. The treatment was: roughly ten-day PBMC culture with coronavirus spike peptide pools or control peptides (ViraFEST assay).

The chain couples TRBV6-5 to TRBJ1-5, with 8 positions matching TRBD1. The sample taken for sequencing was CD4+ T cells from blood, cultured in vitro. The origin of this receptor is a human donor who had recovered from COVID-19. This CDR3 is CASSFKQGGNQPQHF. Written as DNA, the CDR3 is TGTGCCAGCAGTTTCAAACAGGGGGGCAATCAGCCCCAGCATTTT.